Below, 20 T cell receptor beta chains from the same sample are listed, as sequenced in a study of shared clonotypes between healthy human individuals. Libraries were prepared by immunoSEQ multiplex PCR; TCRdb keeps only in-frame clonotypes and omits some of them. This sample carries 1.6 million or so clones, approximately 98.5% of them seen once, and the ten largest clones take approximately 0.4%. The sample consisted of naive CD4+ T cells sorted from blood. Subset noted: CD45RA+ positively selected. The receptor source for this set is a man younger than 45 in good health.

The CDR3 region is CASSMGLRRDLGEQYF. CDR3 DNA sequence: TGTGCCAGTAGCATGGGACTCCGGAGGGATTTGGGAGAGCAGTACTTC. The chain joins TRBV19 to TRBJ2-7; tentatively, D is TRBD2 (6 bases). The CDR3 is 16 amino acids. CDR1 and CDR2 from the germline V gene are LNHDA and SQIVND (reference sequence). Trimming took 6 bases from V and 7 from J, leaving 25 bases between them.

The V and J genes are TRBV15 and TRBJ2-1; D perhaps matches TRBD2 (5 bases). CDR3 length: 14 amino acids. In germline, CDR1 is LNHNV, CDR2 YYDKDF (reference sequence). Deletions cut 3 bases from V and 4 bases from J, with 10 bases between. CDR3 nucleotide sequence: TGTGCCACCAGCAGTTTGAGGGATTACAATGAGCAGTTCTTC. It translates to CATSSLRDYNEQFF.

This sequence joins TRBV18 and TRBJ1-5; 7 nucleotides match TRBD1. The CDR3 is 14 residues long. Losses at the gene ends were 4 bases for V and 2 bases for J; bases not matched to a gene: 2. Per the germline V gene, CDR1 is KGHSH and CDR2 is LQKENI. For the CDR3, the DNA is TGTGCCAGCTCACGCGGACAGGGCAATCAGCCCCAGCATTTT. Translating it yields CASSRGQGNQPQHF. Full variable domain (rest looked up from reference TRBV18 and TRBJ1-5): NAGVMQNPRHLVRRRGQEARLRCSPMKGHSHVYWYRQLPEEGLKFMVYLQKENIIDESGMPKERFSAEFPKEGPSILRIQQVVRGDSAAYFCASSRGQGNQPQHFGDGTRLSIL.

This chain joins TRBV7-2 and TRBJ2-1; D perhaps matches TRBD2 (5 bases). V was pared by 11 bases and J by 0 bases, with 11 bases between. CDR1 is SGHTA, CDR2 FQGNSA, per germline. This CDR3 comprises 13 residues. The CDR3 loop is CARGGGSYNEQFF. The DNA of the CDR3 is TGTGCCCGAGGAGGCGGCTCCTACAATGAGCAGTTCTTC.

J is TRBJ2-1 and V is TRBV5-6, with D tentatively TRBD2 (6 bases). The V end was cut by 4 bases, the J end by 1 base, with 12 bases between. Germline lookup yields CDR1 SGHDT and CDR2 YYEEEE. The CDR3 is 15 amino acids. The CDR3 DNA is TGTGCCAGCAGCGGAGCGGGCCCTTCCTACAATGAGCAGTTCTTC. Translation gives CASSGAGPSYNEQFF.

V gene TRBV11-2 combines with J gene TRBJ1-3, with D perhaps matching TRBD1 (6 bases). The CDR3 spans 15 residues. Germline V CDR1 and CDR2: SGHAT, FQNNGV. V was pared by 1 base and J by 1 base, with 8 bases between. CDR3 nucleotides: TGTGCCAGCAGCTTAGGCCAGGGGTCTGGAAACACCATATATTTT. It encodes CASSLGQGSGNTIYF.

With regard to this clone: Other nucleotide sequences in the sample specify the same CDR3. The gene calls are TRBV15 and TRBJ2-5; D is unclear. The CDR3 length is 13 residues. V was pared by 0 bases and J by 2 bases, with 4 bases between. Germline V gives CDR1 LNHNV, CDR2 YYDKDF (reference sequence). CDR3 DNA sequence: TGTGCCACCAGCAGAGATATACAAGAGACCCAGTACTTC. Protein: CATSRDIQETQYF.

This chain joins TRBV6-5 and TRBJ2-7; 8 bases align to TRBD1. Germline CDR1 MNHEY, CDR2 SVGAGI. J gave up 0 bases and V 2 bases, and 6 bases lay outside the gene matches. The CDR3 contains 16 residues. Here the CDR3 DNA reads TGTGCCAGCAGTTACCGACCAGGACAGGGCTCCTACGAGCAGTACTTC. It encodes CASSYRPGQGSYEQYF.

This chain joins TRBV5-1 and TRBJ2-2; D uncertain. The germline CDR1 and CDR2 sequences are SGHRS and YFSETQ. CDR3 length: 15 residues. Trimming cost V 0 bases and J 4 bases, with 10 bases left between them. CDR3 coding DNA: TGCGCCAGCAGCTTGGATGAACCACCCACCGGGGAGCTGTTTTTT. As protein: CASSLDEPPTGELFF.

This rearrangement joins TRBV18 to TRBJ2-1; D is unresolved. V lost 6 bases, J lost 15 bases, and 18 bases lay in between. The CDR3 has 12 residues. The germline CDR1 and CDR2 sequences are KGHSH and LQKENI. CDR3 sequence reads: CASSPLSESGFF. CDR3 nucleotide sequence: TGTGCCAGCTCCCCCCTGTCGGAGTCTGGGTTCTTC.

The CDR3 protein is CSALELGSPFF. CDR3 sequence (DNA): TGCAGTGCTCTCGAGCTGGGGTCTCCGTTCTTC. This chain connects TRBV20-1 to TRBJ2-1, with D unresolved. Germline loops: CDR1 DFQATT, CDR2 SNEGSKA (reference sequence). The CDR3 length is 11 residues. V lost 5 bases and J lost 15, with 17 bases in between.

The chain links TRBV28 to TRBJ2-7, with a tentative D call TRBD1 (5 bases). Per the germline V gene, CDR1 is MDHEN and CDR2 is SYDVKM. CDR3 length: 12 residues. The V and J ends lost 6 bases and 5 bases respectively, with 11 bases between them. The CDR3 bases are TGTGCCAGCAGCACCAAAGGGGACGAGCAGTACTTC. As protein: CASSTKGDEQYF.

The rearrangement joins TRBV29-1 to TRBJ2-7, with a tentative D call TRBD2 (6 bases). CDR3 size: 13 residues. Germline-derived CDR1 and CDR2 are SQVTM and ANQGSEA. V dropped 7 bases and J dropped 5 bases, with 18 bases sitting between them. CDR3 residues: CSAERAGRDEQYF. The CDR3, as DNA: TGCAGCGCCGAAAGGGCGGGAAGGGACGAGCAGTACTTC.

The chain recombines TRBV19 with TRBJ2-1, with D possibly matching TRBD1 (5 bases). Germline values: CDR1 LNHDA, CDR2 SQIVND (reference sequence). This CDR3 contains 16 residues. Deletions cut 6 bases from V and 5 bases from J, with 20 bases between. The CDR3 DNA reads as TGTGCCAGTAGACGGTGGGGCGGAGCTTCTGACAATGAGCAGTTCTTC. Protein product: CASRRWGGASDNEQFF.

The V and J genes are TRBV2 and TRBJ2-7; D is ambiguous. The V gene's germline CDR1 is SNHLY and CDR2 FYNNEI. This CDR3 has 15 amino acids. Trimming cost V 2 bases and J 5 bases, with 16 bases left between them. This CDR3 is CASSERRQVFDEQYF. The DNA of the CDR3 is TGTGCCAGCAGTGAAAGGCGGCAGGTCTTCGACGAGCAGTACTTC.

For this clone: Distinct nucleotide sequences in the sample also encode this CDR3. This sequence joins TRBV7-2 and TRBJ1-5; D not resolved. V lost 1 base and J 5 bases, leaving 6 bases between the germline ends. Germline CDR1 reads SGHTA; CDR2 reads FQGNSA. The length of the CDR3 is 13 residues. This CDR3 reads CASSLERDQPQHF. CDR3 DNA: TGTGCCAGCAGCTTAGAGAGGGATCAGCCCCAGCATTTT.

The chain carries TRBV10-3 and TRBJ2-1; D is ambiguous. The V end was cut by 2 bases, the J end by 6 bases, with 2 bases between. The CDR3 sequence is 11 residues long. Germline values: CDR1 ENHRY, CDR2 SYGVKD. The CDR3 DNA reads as TGTGCCATCAGTGAGGTCAATGAGCAGTTCTTC. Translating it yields CAISEVNEQFF.

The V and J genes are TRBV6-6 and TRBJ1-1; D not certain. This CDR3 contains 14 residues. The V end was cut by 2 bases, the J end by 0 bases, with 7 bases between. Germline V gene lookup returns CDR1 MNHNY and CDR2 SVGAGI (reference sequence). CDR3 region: CASSYRTMNTEAFF. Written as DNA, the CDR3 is TGTGCCAGCAGTTACCGAACCATGAACACTGAAGCTTTCTTT.

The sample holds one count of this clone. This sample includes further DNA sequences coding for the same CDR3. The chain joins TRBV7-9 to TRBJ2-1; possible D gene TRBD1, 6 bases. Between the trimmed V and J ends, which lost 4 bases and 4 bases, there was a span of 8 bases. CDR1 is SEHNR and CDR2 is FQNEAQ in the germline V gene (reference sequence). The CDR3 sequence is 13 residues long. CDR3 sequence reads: CASSSTGYNEQFF. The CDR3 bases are TGTGCCAGCAGCTCGACAGGTTACAATGAGCAGTTCTTC. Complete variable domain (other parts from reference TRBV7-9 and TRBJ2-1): DTGVSQNPRHKITKRGQNVTFRCDPISEHNRLYWYRQTLGQGPEFLTYFQNEAQLEKSRLLSDRFSAERPKGSFSTLEIQRTEQGDSAMYLCASSSTGYNEQFFGPGTRLTVL.

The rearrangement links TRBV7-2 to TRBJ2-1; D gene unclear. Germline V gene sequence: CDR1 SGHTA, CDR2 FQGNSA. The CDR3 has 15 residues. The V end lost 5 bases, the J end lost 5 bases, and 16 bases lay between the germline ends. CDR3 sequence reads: CASSPQSTVHNEQFF. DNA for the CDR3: TGTGCCAGCAGCCCCCAGTCGACTGTCCACAATGAGCAGTTCTTC.